Listed below are T cell receptor beta chains from one sample, sequenced in a study of shared clonotypes between healthy human individuals. Sequenced by immunoSEQ multiplex PCR; TCRdb stores in-frame clones only, minus some. The sample holds some 1 million clones; about 74% are singletons and the top ten take approximately 1.5%. The sequenced sample was memory CD4+ T cells sorted from blood. Every receptor here comes from a young man in good health. Both conserved end residues are part of each CDR3. The D gene is left open where the match is weak. Rows may omit the clone size; those that give it use once, few, many or a size class.

j_call: TRBJ2-7
v_call: TRBV4-3
clone_size: -
d_call: -
cdr3_aa: CASSQERGFGYEQYF
cdr3_nt: TGCGCCAGCAGCCAAGAGAGGGGGTTCGGCTACGAGCAGTACTTC

j_call: TRBJ2-3
v_call: TRBV5-6
clone_size: -
d_call: -
cdr3_aa: CASSLAGRGTPDTQYF
cdr3_nt: TGTGCCAGCAGCTTGGCTGGCAGGGGTACTCCAGATACGCAGTATTTT

j_call: TRBJ2-7
v_call: TRBV4-2
clone_size: -
d_call: TRBD2
cdr3_aa: CASSQGTSGSLFEQYF
cdr3_nt: TGTGCCAGCAGCCAAGGGACTAGCGGGAGCCTTTTTGAGCAGTACTTC

j_call: TRBJ1-6
v_call: TRBV6-5
clone_size: -
d_call: -
cdr3_aa: CASRDDSPLHF
cdr3_nt: TGTGCCAGCAGAGACGATTCACCCCTCCACTTT

j_call: TRBJ2-3
v_call: TRBV14
clone_size: -
d_call: TRBD2
cdr3_aa: CASSQGSSGSTDTQYF
cdr3_nt: TGTGCCAGCAGCCAAGGTAGTAGCGGGAGCACAGATACGCAGTATTTT

j_call: TRBJ2-7
v_call: TRBV11-2
clone_size: -
d_call: TRBD2
cdr3_aa: CASSLYSGGASYEQYF
cdr3_nt: TGTGCCAGCAGCCTGTACAGCGGGGGGGCGTCCTACGAGCAGTACTTC

j_call: TRBJ1-1
v_call: TRBV5-4
clone_size: -
d_call: -
cdr3_aa: CASSLLGGVTEAFF
cdr3_nt: TGTGCCAGCAGCTTGTTGGGGGGGGTCACTGAAGCTTTCTTT

j_call: TRBJ2-1
v_call: TRBV18
clone_size: -
d_call: TRBD2
cdr3_aa: CASSPLLSSGGTYNEQFF
cdr3_nt: TGTGCCAGCTCACCACTCTTAAGTAGCGGGGGGACCTACAATGAGCAGTTCTTC

j_call: TRBJ2-1
v_call: TRBV27
clone_size: -
d_call: -
cdr3_aa: CASSSYDSYNEQFF
cdr3_nt: TGTGCCAGCAGTTCGTATGACTCCTACAATGAGCAGTTCTTC

j_call: TRBJ1-3
v_call: TRBV9
clone_size: -
d_call: -
cdr3_aa: CASSPLLSGNTIYF
cdr3_nt: TGTGCCAGCAGCCCGCTATTGTCTGGAAACACCATATATTTT

j_call: TRBJ2-3
v_call: TRBV10-2
clone_size: once
d_call: -
cdr3_aa: CASSRGDTQYF
cdr3_nt: TGCGCCAGCAGCAGGGGAGATACGCAGTATTTT

j_call: TRBJ1-2
v_call: TRBV28
clone_size: -
d_call: -
cdr3_aa: CASTLRGGGYTF
cdr3_nt: TGTGCCAGCACCCTAAGGGGCGGGGGCTACACCTTC

j_call: TRBJ1-5
v_call: TRBV7-2
clone_size: many
d_call: -
cdr3_aa: CASSPYGLPPQHF
cdr3_nt: TGTGCCAGCAGCCCCTATGGTTTACCGCCCCAGCATTTT

j_call: TRBJ2-7
v_call: TRBV27
clone_size: few
d_call: TRBD1
cdr3_aa: CASSRAYRGSSYEQYF
cdr3_nt: TGTGCCAGCAGTCGCGCCTACAGGGGAAGCTCCTACGAGCAGTACTTC

j_call: TRBJ2-3
v_call: TRBV5-1
clone_size: -
d_call: TRBD1
cdr3_aa: CASSRGQAFVTDTQYF
cdr3_nt: TGCGCCAGCAGCCGTGGACAGGCATTCGTCACAGATACGCAGTATTTT

j_call: TRBJ1-1
v_call: TRBV10-3
clone_size: few
d_call: TRBD1
cdr3_aa: CAIGRGQLSTEAFF
cdr3_nt: TGTGCCATCGGCAGGGGGCAACTCAGCACTGAAGCTTTCTTT

j_call: TRBJ2-2
v_call: TRBV7-9
clone_size: -
d_call: TRBD1
cdr3_aa: CASSQGQGRTGELFF
cdr3_nt: TGTGCCAGCAGCCAGGGACAGGGCCGGACCGGGGAGCTGTTTTTT

j_call: TRBJ2-5
v_call: TRBV5-1
clone_size: -
d_call: -
cdr3_aa: CASSSNKAGSQETQYF
cdr3_nt: TGCGCCAGCAGCTCTAATAAGGCAGGGAGTCAAGAGACCCAGTACTTC

j_call: TRBJ2-7
v_call: TRBV6-5
clone_size: -
d_call: -
cdr3_aa: CASSYSRTYEQYF
cdr3_nt: TGTGCCAGCAGTTACTCTCGCACCTACGAGCAGTACTTC

j_call: TRBJ2-7
v_call: TRBV18
clone_size: -
d_call: TRBD1
cdr3_aa: CASSPDTGGLQYF
cdr3_nt: TGTGCCAGCTCCCCAGACACAGGGGGTCTGCAGTACTTC

j_call: TRBJ2-2
v_call: TRBV5-5
clone_size: -
d_call: TRBD2
cdr3_aa: CASSLGTSVNTGELFF
cdr3_nt: TGTGCCAGCAGCTTAGGGACTAGCGTGAACACCGGGGAGCTGTTTTTT

j_call: TRBJ2-1
v_call: TRBV6-4
clone_size: few
d_call: -
cdr3_aa: CARNNEQFF
cdr3_nt: TGTGCCAGAAACAATGAGCAGTTCTTC

j_call: TRBJ1-3
v_call: TRBV28
clone_size: few
d_call: -
cdr3_aa: CASSGTGVFSGNTIYF
cdr3_nt: TGTGCCAGCAGTGGCACGGGGGTATTCTCTGGAAACACCATATATTTT

j_call: TRBJ2-5
v_call: TRBV29-1
clone_size: -
d_call: TRBD2
cdr3_aa: CSAGTSGGRETQYF
cdr3_nt: TGCAGCGCTGGGACTAGCGGGGGGAGAGAGACCCAGTACTTC

j_call: TRBJ2-2
v_call: TRBV4-1
clone_size: -
d_call: -
cdr3_aa: CASSQDPPGELFF
cdr3_nt: TGCGCCAGCAGCCAAGATCCTCCCGGGGAGCTGTTTTTT

j_call: TRBJ2-5
v_call: TRBV5-1
clone_size: -
d_call: -
cdr3_aa: CASRATSRGEETQYF
cdr3_nt: TGCGCCAGCAGGGCGACTTCCCGAGGGGAAGAGACCCAGTACTTC

j_call: TRBJ2-3
v_call: TRBV6-1
clone_size: -
d_call: TRBD2
cdr3_aa: CASSETGGNTQYF
cdr3_nt: TGTGCCAGCAGTGAAACCGGGGGGAATACGCAGTATTTT

j_call: TRBJ2-3
v_call: TRBV11-2
clone_size: once
d_call: TRBD1
cdr3_aa: CASSLDWTGSSYF
cdr3_nt: TGTGCCAGCAGCTTAGATTGGACAGGAAGTTCGTATTTT

j_call: TRBJ1-3
v_call: TRBV6-5
clone_size: -
d_call: -
cdr3_aa: CASSRRVTRGNTIYF
cdr3_nt: TGTGCCAGCAGTCGCAGGGTTACGCGGGGAAACACCATATATTTT

j_call: TRBJ1-2
v_call: TRBV14
clone_size: few
d_call: TRBD1
cdr3_aa: CASSQEFDRGQGYTF
cdr3_nt: TGTGCCAGCAGCCAAGAATTCGACAGGGGGCAAGGCTACACCTTC

j_call: TRBJ1-5
v_call: TRBV19
clone_size: few
d_call: TRBD1
cdr3_aa: CASSIQDRGNQPQHF
cdr3_nt: TGTGCCAGTAGTATCCAGGACAGGGGGAATCAGCCCCAGCATTTT

j_call: TRBJ1-4
v_call: TRBV13
clone_size: few
d_call: TRBD1
cdr3_aa: CASSFSRQGNEKLFF
cdr3_nt: TGTGCCAGCAGCTTTTCCCGACAGGGAAATGAAAAACTGTTTTTT

j_call: TRBJ2-7
v_call: TRBV5-1
clone_size: -
d_call: TRBD1
cdr3_aa: CASSLEGQGFEQYF
cdr3_nt: TGCGCCAGCAGCTTGGAGGGACAGGGATTCGAGCAGTACTTC

j_call: TRBJ2-5
v_call: TRBV7-2
clone_size: once
d_call: -
cdr3_aa: CASSLRAIQETQYF
cdr3_nt: TGTGCCAGCAGCCTACGGGCCATCCAAGAGACCCAGTACTTC

j_call: TRBJ2-1
v_call: TRBV11-2
clone_size: -
d_call: TRBD2
cdr3_aa: CASSLLRGRANEQFF
cdr3_nt: TGTGCCAGCAGCTTACTTCGCGGGAGGGCAAATGAGCAGTTCTTC

j_call: TRBJ2-1
v_call: TRBV9
clone_size: -
d_call: TRBD2
cdr3_aa: CASSVWTSSTYNEQFF
cdr3_nt: TGTGCCAGCAGCGTTTGGACTAGCTCGACCTACAATGAGCAGTTCTTC

j_call: TRBJ1-6
v_call: TRBV11-2
clone_size: -
d_call: -
cdr3_aa: CASSSDGRRGNSPLHF
cdr3_nt: TGTGCCAGCAGCTCCGACGGGCGGAGGGGTAATTCACCCCTCCACTTT

j_call: TRBJ2-1
v_call: TRBV6-5
clone_size: -
d_call: TRBD2
cdr3_aa: CASSYSLAGGDNEQFF
cdr3_nt: TGTGCCAGCAGTTACTCCCTAGCGGGAGGGGACAATGAGCAGTTCTTC

j_call: TRBJ2-1
v_call: TRBV5-1
clone_size: -
d_call: -
cdr3_aa: CASMLGTDRIVSRPSFYNEQFF
cdr3_nt: TGCGCCAGCATGCTGGGGACGGATCGGATTGTTTCAAGGCCGTCTTTCTACAATGAGCAGTTCTTC

j_call: TRBJ1-2
v_call: TRBV7-8
clone_size: -
d_call: -
cdr3_aa: CASSPRSDHNYGYTF
cdr3_nt: TGTGCCAGCAGCCCCCGGTCAGACCACAACTATGGCTACACCTTC

j_call: TRBJ2-3
v_call: TRBV30
clone_size: -
d_call: TRBD2
cdr3_aa: CAWSPGTSGTTDTQYF
cdr3_nt: TGTGCCTGGAGTCCGGGGACTAGCGGGACCACAGATACGCAGTATTTT

j_call: TRBJ1-1
v_call: TRBV6-1
clone_size: -
d_call: -
cdr3_aa: CASSVSTMNTEAFF
cdr3_nt: TGTGCCAGCAGTGTTTCAACCATGAACACTGAAGCTTTCTTT

j_call: TRBJ1-4
v_call: TRBV7-2
clone_size: -
d_call: -
cdr3_aa: CASSFGLSTNEKLFF
cdr3_nt: TGTGCCAGCAGCTTCGGCCTCTCAACTAATGAAAAACTGTTTTTT

j_call: TRBJ2-1
v_call: TRBV30
clone_size: -
d_call: TRBD2
cdr3_aa: CAWNWLAGGHSSYNEQFF
cdr3_nt: TGTGCCTGGAATTGGCTAGCGGGAGGCCACTCCTCCTACAATGAGCAGTTCTTC

j_call: TRBJ2-1
v_call: TRBV4-1
clone_size: -
d_call: TRBD2
cdr3_aa: CASRKLAGFNEQFF
cdr3_nt: TGCGCCAGCCGTAAACTAGCGGGATTCAATGAGCAGTTCTTC

j_call: TRBJ1-5
v_call: TRBV28
clone_size: -
d_call: TRBD1
cdr3_aa: CASSRQGVQPQHF
cdr3_nt: TGTGCCAGCTCCCGACAGGGGGTTCAGCCCCAGCATTTT

j_call: TRBJ1-2
v_call: TRBV5-4
clone_size: -
d_call: TRBD1
cdr3_aa: CASSLAGQGYRNNYGYTF
cdr3_nt: TGTGCCAGCAGCTTGGCTGGACAGGGTTACCGCAATAACTATGGCTACACCTTC

j_call: TRBJ2-2
v_call: TRBV6-5
clone_size: -
d_call: -
cdr3_aa: CASIKGGTGELFF
cdr3_nt: TGTGCCAGCATTAAAGGGGGCACCGGGGAGCTGTTTTTT

j_call: TRBJ2-2
v_call: TRBV5-1
clone_size: -
d_call: -
cdr3_aa: CASSFQGGNTGELFF
cdr3_nt: TGCGCCAGCAGCTTCCAGGGAGGGAACACCGGGGAGCTGTTTTTT

j_call: TRBJ2-3
v_call: TRBV11-1
clone_size: many
d_call: -
cdr3_aa: CASSYDGYTDTQYF
cdr3_nt: TGTGCCAGCAGCTACGACGGCTACACAGATACGCAGTATTTT

j_call: TRBJ2-5
v_call: TRBV4-3
clone_size: -
d_call: TRBD2
cdr3_aa: CASSQQLAGGPGQTQYF
cdr3_nt: TGCGCCAGCAGCCAACAGCTAGCGGGAGGGCCGGGTCAGACCCAGTACTTC